The 7 T cell receptor beta chains presented below share a single source sample, sequenced in a study of T cells in Graves' hyperthyroidism and ophthalmopathy. Amplified TCR beta CDR3 regions came from RNA transcripts. The TCR CDR3 first-round RT-PCR relied on the HTBI primer set. A single record per CDR3 protein comes from TCRdb applying MiXCR to the multiplex PCR reads. This sample yields about 210,000 distinct CDR3 sequences, of which more than 15% are seen a single time; approximately 50% belongs to the top ten. The material sequenced was blood. These receptors were taken from a man aged 50 to 59 with Graves' hyperthyroidism.

The rearrangement joins TRBV18 to TRBJ2-5; TRBD1 might be the D (6 bases). CDR1 and CDR2 from the germline V gene are KGHSH and LQKENI. V was cut by 2 bases and J by 5 bases, with 15 bases left in between. The CDR3 consists of 15 residues. This chain's CDR3 is CASSPDTGFRETQYF. Written as DNA, the CDR3 is TGTGCCAGCTCACCAGATACAGGGTTCCGGGAGACCCAGTACTTC.

The gene calls are TRBV28 and TRBJ2-5; a possible D gene is TRBD1 (5 bases). Germline V gene lookup returns CDR1 MDHEN and CDR2 SYDVKM. V was shortened by 6 bases and J by 0 bases, with 8 bases between the two germline ends. The CDR3 totals 13 residues. Here the CDR3 reads CASSSGYQETQYF. CDR3 bases: TGTGCCAGCAGCTCAGGGTACCAAGAGACCCAGTACTTC. Using reference TRBV28 and TRBJ2-5 for the parts outside the CDR3, the full variable domain is DVKVTQSSRYLVKRTGEKVFLECVQDMDHENMFWYRQDPGLGLRLIYFSYDVKMKEKGDIPEGYSVSREKKERFSLILESASTNQTSMYLCASSSGYQETQYFGPGTRLLVL.

This clonotype has only a few counts. J is TRBJ2-3 and V is TRBV5-8; TRBD2 aligns across 7 bases. Germline CDR1 is SGHTS and CDR2 is YDEGEE. With 0 bases clipped from V and 4 bases from J, the junction kept 11 bases outside the gene matches. The CDR3 sequence is 17 residues long. The CDR3 loop is CASSLEPSGRSADTQYF. The CDR3 bases are TGTGCCAGCAGCTTGGAGCCTTCCGGGAGGAGCGCAGATACGCAGTATTTT.

This clonotype was picked up many times. The chain employs TRBV27 and TRBJ2-1, with D perhaps TRBD1 or TRBD2 (5 bases each). Germline CDR1 is MNHEY and CDR2 is SMNVEV (reference sequence). The CDR3 has 15 residues. Between the trimmed V and J ends, which lost 6 bases and 5 bases, there was a span of 17 bases. CDR3 nucleotides: TGTGCCAGCAGCCCCGTGGGGGTTATAAACAATGAGCAGTTCTTC. Translated: CASSPVGVINNEQFF.

The rearrangement uses TRBV14 and TRBJ2-7, with D maybe TRBD2 (6 bases). V was shortened by 0 bases and J by 2 bases, with 8 bases between the two germline ends. Germline CDR1 is SGHDN and CDR2 is FVKESK. CDR3 size: 14 residues. CDR3 coding DNA: TGTGCCAGCAGCCAAGAATGGGGGGCCTACGAGCAGTACTTC. Protein sequence: CASSQEWGAYEQYF.

This clonotype was counted ten times or more. The rearrangement links TRBV10-1 to TRBJ1-1; D is unclear. Germline-derived CDR1 and CDR2 are WNHNN and SYGVQD (reference sequence). The CDR3 totals 13 residues. Trimming removed 4 bases from V and 4 bases from J, with 10 bases in between. The chain's CDR3 is CASSVSSGTEAFF. The CDR3 DNA reads as TGCGCCAGCAGTGTGTCCTCGGGCACTGAAGCTTTCTTT.

This clonotype was seen at least ten times. The chain recombines TRBV20-1 with TRBJ2-7; D is uncertain. Germline V gene lookup returns CDR1 DFQATT and CDR2 SNEGSKA (reference sequence). The CDR3 contains 11 residues. With 4 bases removed from V and 2 bases from J, the gap between germline ends came to 6 bases. The CDR3 nucleotides are TGCAGTGCTATTGGAGCCTACGAGCAGTACTTC. This sequence encodes CSAIGAYEQYF.